The 21 T cell receptor beta chains in this list originate from one sample, sequenced in a study of glioma-infiltrating T cells after dendritic cell vaccination. Sequencing used immunoSEQ multiplex PCR; TCRdb keeps in-frame clones, though not all of them. The sample yields around 100,000 clones, 81% seen once. Sequencing was performed on blood, taken before dendritic cell vaccination. The receptors here all came from a human donor with glioblastoma.

A single count supports this clone. The chain has TRBV7-2 and TRBJ1-1; D perhaps matches TRBD1 (5 bases). Between the trimmed V and J ends, which lost 5 bases and 4 bases, there was a span of 14 bases. Germline V lookup: CDR1 SGHTA, CDR2 FQGNSA. The CDR3 is made up of 14 amino acids. Here the CDR3 reads CASSLQGGGTEAFF. The CDR3 nucleotides read TGTGCCAGCAGCCTGCAGGGAGGTGGCACTGAAGCTTTCTTT.

The chain carries TRBV28 and TRBJ2-1; TRBD2 is a possible D gene (5 bases). CDR1 and CDR2 (germline): MDHEN, SYDVKM. This CDR3 contains 17 residues. Trimming removed 4 bases at V and 2 bases at J, with 18 bases between. CDR3 in amino acids: CASSSSHFGGTYNEQFF. CDR3 coding DNA: TGTGCCAGCAGTTCTTCCCACTTTGGAGGCACCTACAATGAGCAGTTCTTC.

The chain recombines TRBV19 with TRBJ2-6; 7 bases are a match to TRBD1. The V gene's germline CDR1 is LNHDA and CDR2 SQIVND (reference sequence). Losses at the gene ends were 8 bases for V and 0 bases for J; bases not matched to a gene: 4. This CDR3 comprises 15 residues. This CDR3 reads CASRDSASGANVLTF. CDR3 coding DNA: TGTGCCAGTCGGGACAGCGCCTCTGGGGCCAACGTCCTGACTTTC.

The chain employs TRBV11-2 and TRBJ1-2; 11 bases align to TRBD1. The ends lost 5 bases at V and 3 bases at J; junction bases unmatched: 5. The CDR3 is 15 residues long. CDR1 and CDR2 (germline): SGHAT, FQNNGV. The CDR3 loop is CASSRDRGSYYGYTF. The CDR3 DNA follows: TGTGCCAGCAGCAGGGACAGGGGGTCATACTATGGCTACACCTTC.

The genes are TRBV7-6 and TRBJ1-3; no definite D call. Germline-derived CDR1 and CDR2 are SGHVS and FNYEAQ. V was trimmed by 5 bases and J by 0 bases, leaving 8 bases between them. The CDR3 covers 14 residues. The CDR3 region is CASSPAGSGNTIYF. CDR3 DNA sequence: TGTGCCAGCAGCCCGGCAGGCTCTGGAAACACCATATATTTT.

The CDR3: CASSDPSGRQLNTEAFF. The CDR3 nucleotides read TGCGCCAGCAGTGACCCCTCGGGTAGACAGTTGAACACTGAAGCTTTCTTT. The genes are TRBV10-2 and TRBJ1-1, with D tentatively TRBD1 (5 bases). V lost 3 bases and J lost 0, with 17 bases in between. This CDR3 is 17 amino acids long. Germline CDR1 and CDR2: WSHSY and SAAADI.

This chain uses TRBV15 with TRBJ1-2; 9 bases are shared with TRBD1. The CDR3 sequence is 13 residues long. V gave up 2 bases and J gave up 8 bases; unmatched junction bases: 3. Germline loops: CDR1 LNHNV, CDR2 YYDKDF (reference sequence). This chain's CDR3 is CATSRTGQGGYTF. CDR3 DNA sequence: TGTGCCACCAGCAGAACGGGACAGGGCGGCTACACCTTC.

The chain uses TRBV28 and TRBJ2-5, with TRBD1 matching over 9 bases. J lost 2 bases, V lost 4 bases, and 2 bases had no gene match. The CDR3 loop spans 14 amino acids. The germline CDR1 and CDR2 sequences are MDHEN and SYDVKM. As DNA, the CDR3 is TGTGCCAGCAGTTCACAGGGGGCGCAAGAGACCCAGTACTTC. Protein product: CASSSQGAQETQYF.

The genes are TRBV19 and TRBJ1-3, with 7 bases fitting TRBD1. This CDR3 has 16 residues. V trimming: 5 bases; J trimming: 0 bases; junction bases outside the gene matches: 7. Germline loops: CDR1 LNHDA, CDR2 SQIVND (reference sequence). CDR3 DNA sequence: TGTGCCAGTAGTGCCGGACAGGCCTTCTCTGGAAACACCATATATTTT. Protein: CASSAGQAFSGNTIYF.

V usage is TRBV10-3 and J usage is TRBJ2-7; no clear D gene. This CDR3 spans 11 amino acids. V gave up 7 bases and J gave up 7 bases, with 11 bases separating them. The germline gives CDR1 ENHRY, CDR2 SYGVKD. This CDR3 is CAITILQEQYF. The CDR3 nucleotides read TGTGCCATCACGATTCTCCAGGAGCAGTACTTC.

This clone appeared once. The V and J genes are TRBV10-1 and TRBJ2-5; D gene unclear. CDR3 size: 14 residues. In germline, CDR1 is WNHNN, CDR2 SYGVQD (reference sequence). V lost 3 bases and J lost 1, with 9 bases in between. The CDR3 DNA is TGCGCCAGCAGTGAAAACCGACTCCAAGAGACCCAGTACTTC. It translates to CASSENRLQETQYF.

The chain recombines TRBV30 with TRBJ2-5, with 14 bases aligning to TRBD2. Trimming at V came to 4 bases and at J to 4 bases, leaving 5 bases not matched to a gene. CDR1 is GTSNPN, CDR2 SVGIG, per germline (reference sequence). This CDR3 is built from 15 residues. CDR3 residues: CAWTGLAGGGETQYF. DNA for the CDR3: TGTGCCTGGACCGGACTAGCGGGGGGAGGAGAGACCCAGTACTTC.

A word on this clone: Distinct nucleotide sequences in the sample also encode this CDR3. This chain links TRBV7-3 with TRBJ2-5, with a weak D call TRBD1 (6 bases). The DNA end is a closer match to TRBJ2-7, so the J assignment may be wrong. Germline-derived CDR1 and CDR2 are SGHTA and FQGTGA. CDR3 size: 13 residues. CDR3 DNA sequence: TGTGCCAGCAGCTTAACAGGGGGCTACGAGCAGTACTTC. Translated: CASSLTGGYEQYF.

As concerns this clone: The sample has other DNA sequences that encode this CDR3 too. The chain recombines TRBV5-4 with TRBJ1-5; the match to TRBD1 covers 7 bases. Germline V gene sequence: CDR1 SGHNT, CDR2 YYREEE (reference sequence). The CDR3 contains 15 residues. Unmatched junction bases numbered 4, after V lost 0 bases and J lost 4 bases. As DNA, the CDR3 is TGTGCCAGCAGCTTGGATCCAGGGGGGAATCAGCCCCAGCATTTT. As protein: CASSLDPGGNQPQHF. The variable domain in full, with the rest retrieved from reference TRBV5-4 and TRBJ1-5, is ETGVTQSPTHLIKTRGQQVTLRCSSQSGHNTVSWYQQALGQGPQFIFQYYREEENGRGNFPPRFSGLQFPNYSSELNVNALELDDSALYLCASSLDPGGNQPQHFGDGTRLSIL.

CDR3 loop: CASSLGQGGNEQFF. CDR3 bases: TGTGCCAGCAGCCTGGGACAGGGAGGCAATGAGCAGTTCTTC. V is TRBV5-5 and J is TRBJ2-1, with 9 bases fitting TRBD1. V shed 4 bases, J shed 6 bases, and the junction held 5 bases outside the gene matches. The V gene's germline CDR1 is SGHKS and CDR2 YYEKEE (reference sequence). The CDR3 spans 14 residues. Drawing the rest from reference TRBV5-5 and TRBJ2-1, the complete variable domain is DAGVTQSPTHLIKTRGQQVTLRCSPISGHKSVSWYQQVLGQGPQFIFQYYEKEERGRGNFPDRFSARQFPNYSSELNVNALLLGDSALYLCASSLGQGGNEQFFGPGTRLTVL.

This clone was observed a single time. The rearrangement uses TRBV7-9 and TRBJ2-7; 7 bases map to TRBD1. The CDR3 is 11 amino acids. The V gene's germline CDR1 is SEHNR and CDR2 FQNEAQ (reference sequence). Germline trimming cut 5 bases from V and 12 bases from J; bases unmatched to any gene: 7. The chain's CDR3 is CASSGDRRVYF. For the CDR3, the DNA is TGTGCCAGCAGCGGGGACAGAAGGGTGTACTTC.

The chain has TRBV5-4 and TRBJ2-1; 12 positions agree with TRBD2. The germline V gene has CDR1 SGHNT and CDR2 YYREEE (reference sequence). This CDR3 comprises 15 residues. V dropped 4 bases and J dropped 4; count of bases not matched to a gene: 3. The CDR3 coding sequence is TGTGCCAGCAGCAACGGACTAGCGGGGTACAATGAGCAGTTCTTC. Amino acid sequence: CASSNGLAGYNEQFF.

This clone was detected only once. The chain employs TRBV5-1 and TRBJ1-2; tentative D call: TRBD1 (6 bases). This CDR3 has 15 amino acids. Trimming removed 4 bases at V and 8 bases at J, with 21 bases between. The germline V gene has CDR1 SGHRS and CDR2 YFSETQ. CDR3 bases: TGCGCCAGCAGCGGAACCCTGGGACAATCAGGAGGCTACACCTTC. The encoded protein is CASSGTLGQSGGYTF. Full variable domain (outside the CDR3, taken from reference TRBV5-1 and TRBJ1-2): KAGVTQTPRYLIKTRGQQVTLSCSPISGHRSVSWYQQTPGQGLQFLFEYFSETQRNKGNFPGRFSGRQFSNSRSEMNVSTLELGDSALYLCASSGTLGQSGGYTFGSGTRLTVV.

This clone appeared once. The genes are TRBV5-8 and TRBJ1-3, with a possible D match to TRBD1 (5 bases). The ends were cut back, 0 bases at V and 6 bases at J, with 10 bases in the middle. This CDR3 spans 14 amino acids. Germline V gene data show CDR1 as SGHTS and CDR2 as YDEGEE. The CDR3 loop is CASSLGDSENTIYF. CDR3 DNA: TGTGCCAGCAGCTTGGGCGACAGTGAAAACACCATATATTTT.

This chain uses TRBV21-1 with TRBJ2-7; TRBD1, the table's D call, lacks a check against the DNA. TRBV21-1 is a listed pseudogene. The CDR3 contains 13 residues. Written as DNA, the CDR3 is TGTGCCAGCAGTAGGGACAAATTCTACGAGCAGTACTTC. Its translation: CASSRDKFYEQYF.

The chain uses TRBV5-1 and TRBJ2-7; perhaps TRBD2 as D (6 bases). Germline CDR1 and CDR2: SGHRS and YFSETQ. CDR3 length: 14 amino acids. The V and J ends lost 1 base and 5 bases respectively, with 13 bases between them. The CDR3 sequence: CASSLLQLADEQYF. The CDR3 DNA reads as TGCGCCAGCAGCTTGTTACAGTTAGCGGACGAGCAGTACTTC.